This paragraph reports one T cell receptor (beta chain). How the authors handled the data: Amplification from reference gene primers served as the basis for estimated nucleated cell counts. The method was immunoSEQ multiplex PCR; TCRdb's version includes in-frame clones alone and lacks a portion of them. V and J calls and clone size are copied from that table; D and trimming were computed from the DNA. The sample includes roughly 250,000 clones, nearly 85% of them seen just once. The data are from a study of blood T cell repertoires in COVID-19. Study summary: The United States, Italy and Spain were the sources of the acute and convalescent COVID-19 samples. PBMCs, B-cell-depleted T cells, or T cells were the source of the cDNA or gDNA that made up the material.

The CDR3 loop spans 18 amino acids. Germline V gene data show CDR1 as SGHAT and CDR2 as FQNNGV. Trimming cost V 2 bases and J 0 bases, with 14 bases left between them. The TCR originated in a human donor in a cohort sampled during active COVID-19. The sample was peripheral blood. This chain joins TRBV11-2 and TRBJ1-6, with D tentatively TRBD1 (5 bases). The CDR3 here is CASSLLGGRSSYNSPLHF. In nucleotides, the CDR3 is TGTGCCAGCAGCTTATTGGGGGGTAGAAGCTCCTATAATTCACCCCTCCACTTT.